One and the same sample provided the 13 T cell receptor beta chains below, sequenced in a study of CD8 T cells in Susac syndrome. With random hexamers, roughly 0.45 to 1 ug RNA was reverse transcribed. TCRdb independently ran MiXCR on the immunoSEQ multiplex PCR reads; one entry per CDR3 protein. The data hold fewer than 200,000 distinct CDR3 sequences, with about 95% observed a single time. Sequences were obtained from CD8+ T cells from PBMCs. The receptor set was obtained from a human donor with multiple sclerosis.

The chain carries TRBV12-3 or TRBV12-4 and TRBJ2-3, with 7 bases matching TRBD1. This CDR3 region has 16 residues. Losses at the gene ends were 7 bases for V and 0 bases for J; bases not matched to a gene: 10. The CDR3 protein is CASNLRDSHSTDTQYF. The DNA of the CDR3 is TGTGCCAGCAACCTCCGGGACAGCCATAGCACAGATACGCAGTATTTT.

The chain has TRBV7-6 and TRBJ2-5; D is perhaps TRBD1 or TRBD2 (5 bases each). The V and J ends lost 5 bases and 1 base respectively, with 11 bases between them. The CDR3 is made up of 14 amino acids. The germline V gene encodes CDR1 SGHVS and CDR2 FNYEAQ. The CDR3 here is CASSQGPRQETQYF. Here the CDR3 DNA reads TGTGCCAGCAGCCAGGGACCGCGCCAAGAGACCCAGTACTTC.

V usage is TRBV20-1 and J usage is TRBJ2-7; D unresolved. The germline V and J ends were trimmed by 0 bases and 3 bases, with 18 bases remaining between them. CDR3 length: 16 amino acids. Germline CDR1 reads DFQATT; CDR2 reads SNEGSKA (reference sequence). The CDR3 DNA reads TGCAGTGCTAGAGATACGGCCCGACACTCCTTCTACGAGCAGTACTTC. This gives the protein CSARDTARHSFYEQYF.

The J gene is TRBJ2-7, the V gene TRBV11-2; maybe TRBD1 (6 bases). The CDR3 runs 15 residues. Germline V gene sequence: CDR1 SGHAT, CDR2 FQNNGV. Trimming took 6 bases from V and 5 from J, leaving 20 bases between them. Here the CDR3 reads CASSYGRGALNEQYF. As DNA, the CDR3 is TGTGCCAGCAGTTACGGCAGGGGCGCTCTCAACGAGCAGTACTTC.

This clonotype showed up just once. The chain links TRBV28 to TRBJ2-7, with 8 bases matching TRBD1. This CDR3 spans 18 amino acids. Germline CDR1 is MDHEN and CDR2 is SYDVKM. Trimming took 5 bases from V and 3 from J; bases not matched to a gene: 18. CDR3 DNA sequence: TGTGCCAGCAGTCCCAGTTGGGGCAGGGGGCTGTACTTCTACGAGCAGTACTTC. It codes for CASSPSWGRGLYFYEQYF.

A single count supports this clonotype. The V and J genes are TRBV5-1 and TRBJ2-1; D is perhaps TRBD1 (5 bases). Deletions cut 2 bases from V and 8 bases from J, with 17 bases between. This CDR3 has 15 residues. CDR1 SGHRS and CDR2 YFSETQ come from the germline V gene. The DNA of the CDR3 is TGCGCCAGCAGCTTAAGGGGCAGATTTCGGGATGAGCAGTTCTTC. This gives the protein CASSLRGRFRDEQFF.

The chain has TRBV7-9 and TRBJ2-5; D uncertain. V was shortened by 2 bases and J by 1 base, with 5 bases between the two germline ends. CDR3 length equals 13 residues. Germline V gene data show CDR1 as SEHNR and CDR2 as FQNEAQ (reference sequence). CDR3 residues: CASSLSSQETQYF. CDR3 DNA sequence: TGTGCCAGCAGCTTATCCAGCCAAGAGACCCAGTACTTC.

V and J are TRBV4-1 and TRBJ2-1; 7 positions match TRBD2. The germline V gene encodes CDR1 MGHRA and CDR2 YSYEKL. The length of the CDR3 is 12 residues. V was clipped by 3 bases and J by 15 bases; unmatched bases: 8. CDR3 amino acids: CASSQSSGGAFF. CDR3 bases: TGCGCCAGCAGCCAGTCTAGCGGAGGTGCGTTCTTC.

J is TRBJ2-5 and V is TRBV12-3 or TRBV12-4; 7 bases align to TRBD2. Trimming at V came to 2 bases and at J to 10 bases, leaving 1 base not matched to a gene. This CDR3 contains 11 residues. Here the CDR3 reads CASSLSGDQYF. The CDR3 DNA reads TGTGCCAGCAGTTTAAGCGGGGACCAGTACTTC.

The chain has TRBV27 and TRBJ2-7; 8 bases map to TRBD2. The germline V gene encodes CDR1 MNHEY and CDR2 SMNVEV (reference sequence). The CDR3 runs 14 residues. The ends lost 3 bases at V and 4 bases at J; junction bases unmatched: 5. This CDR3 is CASSFFQRGYEQYF. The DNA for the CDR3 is TGTGCCAGCAGTTTCTTCCAGCGGGGGTACGAGCAGTACTTC.

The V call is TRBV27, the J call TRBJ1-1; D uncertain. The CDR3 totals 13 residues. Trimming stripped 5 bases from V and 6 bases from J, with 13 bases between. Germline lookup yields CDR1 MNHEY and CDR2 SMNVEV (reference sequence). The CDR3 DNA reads TGTGCCAGCAGTCCCCCGGGGAGCCCTGAAGCTTTCTTT. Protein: CASSPPGSPEAFF.

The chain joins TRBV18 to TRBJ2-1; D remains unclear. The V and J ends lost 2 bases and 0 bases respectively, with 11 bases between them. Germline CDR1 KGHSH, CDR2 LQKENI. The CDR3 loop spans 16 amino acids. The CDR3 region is CASSPSDGPSYNEQFF. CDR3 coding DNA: TGTGCCAGCTCACCATCGGACGGGCCCTCCTACAATGAGCAGTTCTTC.

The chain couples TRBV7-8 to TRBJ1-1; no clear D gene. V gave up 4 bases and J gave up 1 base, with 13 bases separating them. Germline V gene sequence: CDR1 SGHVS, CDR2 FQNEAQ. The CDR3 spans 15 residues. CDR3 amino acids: CASSSPDGGNTEAFF. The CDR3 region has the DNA TGTGCCAGCAGCTCCCCGGACGGAGGGAACACTGAAGCTTTCTTT.